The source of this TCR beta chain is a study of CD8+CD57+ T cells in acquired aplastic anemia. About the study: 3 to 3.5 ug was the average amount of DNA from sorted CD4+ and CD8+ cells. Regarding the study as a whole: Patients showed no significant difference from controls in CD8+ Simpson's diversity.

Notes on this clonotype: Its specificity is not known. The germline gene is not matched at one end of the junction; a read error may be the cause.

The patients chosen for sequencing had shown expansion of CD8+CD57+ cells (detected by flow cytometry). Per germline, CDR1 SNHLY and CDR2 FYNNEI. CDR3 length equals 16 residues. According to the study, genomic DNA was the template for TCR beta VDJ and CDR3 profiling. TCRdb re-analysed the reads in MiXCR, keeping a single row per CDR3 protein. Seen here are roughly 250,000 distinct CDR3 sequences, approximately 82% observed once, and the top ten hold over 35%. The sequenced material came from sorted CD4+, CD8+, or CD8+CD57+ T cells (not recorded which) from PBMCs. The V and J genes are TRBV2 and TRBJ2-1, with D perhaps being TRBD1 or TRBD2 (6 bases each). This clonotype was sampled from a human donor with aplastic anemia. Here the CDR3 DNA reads TGTGCCAGCGGGGACGGGGGCGGAAATGGGCAGGATGTGCAGTCATTC. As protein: CASGDGGGNGQDVQSF.